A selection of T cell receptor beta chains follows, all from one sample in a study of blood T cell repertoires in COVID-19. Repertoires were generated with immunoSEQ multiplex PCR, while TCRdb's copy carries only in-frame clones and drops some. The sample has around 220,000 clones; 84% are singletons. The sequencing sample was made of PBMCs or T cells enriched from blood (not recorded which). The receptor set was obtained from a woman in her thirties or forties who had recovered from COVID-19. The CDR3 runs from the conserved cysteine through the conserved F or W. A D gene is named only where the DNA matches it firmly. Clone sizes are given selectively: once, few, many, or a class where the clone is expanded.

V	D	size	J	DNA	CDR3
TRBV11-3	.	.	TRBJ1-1	TGTGCCAGCAGCTCCAAAGCCCAGAACACTGAAGCTTTCTTT	CASSSKAQNTEAFF
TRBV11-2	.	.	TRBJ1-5	TGTGCCAGCAGCTTAGGTATTAGCAATCAGCCCCAGCATTTT	CASSLGISNQPQHF
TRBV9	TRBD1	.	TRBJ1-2	TGTGCCAGCAGCGTAGGGGACAGGGGATATGGCTACACCTTC	CASSVGDRGYGYTF
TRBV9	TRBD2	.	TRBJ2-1	TGTGCCAGCGGGGGGACTAACTCCTACAATGAGCAGTTCTTC	CASGGTNSYNEQFF
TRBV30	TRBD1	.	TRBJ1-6	TGTGCCTGGATCGACAGGGCCGTGAATTCACCCCTCCACTTT	CAWIDRAVNSPLHF
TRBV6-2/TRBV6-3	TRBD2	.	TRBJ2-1	TGTGCCAGCAGTCTCCTAGCGGGAGGTTACAATGAGCAGTTCTTC	CASSLLAGGYNEQFF
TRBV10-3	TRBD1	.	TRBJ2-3	TGTGCCATCGGTGGACAGGGGGCGTCTTCAGATACGCAGTATTTT	CAIGGQGASSDTQYF
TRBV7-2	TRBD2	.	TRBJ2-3	TGTGCCAGCAGCTTAGGGGCTAGCGGGATAGCAGATACGCAGTATTTT	CASSLGASGIADTQYF
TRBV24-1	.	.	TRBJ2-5	TGTGCCACCAGGGGGGCCCAAGAGACCCAGTACTTC	CATRGAQETQYF
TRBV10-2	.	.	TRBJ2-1	TGCGCCAGCAGTGAGTCGAGAATACTAGTCCCCCACAATGAGCAGTTCTTC	CASSESRILVPHNEQFF
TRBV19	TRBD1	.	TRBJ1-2	TGTGCCAGTAGTATGGGGACAGGGGGATCGCCCGCCTACCTCTATGGCTACACCTTC	CASSMGTGGSPAYLYGYTF
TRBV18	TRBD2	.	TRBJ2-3	TGTGCCAGCTCACCACGCGCCAAGACTAGCGGGAGTGGGGGGAAGGATACGCAGTATTTT	CASSPRAKTSGSGGKDTQYF
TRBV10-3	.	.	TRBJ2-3	TGTGCCATCAGTGAAAGCCGGGACACAGATACGCAGTATTTT	CAISESRDTDTQYF
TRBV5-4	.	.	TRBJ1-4	TGTGCCAGCAGCGCTACAGGGTCAACTAATGAAAAACTGTTTTTT	CASSATGSTNEKLFF
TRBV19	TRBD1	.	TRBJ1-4	TGTGCCAGTAGTGCACGACAGGGGGCGGATGAAAAACTGTTTTTT	CASSARQGADEKLFF
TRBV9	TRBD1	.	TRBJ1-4	TGTGCCAGCAGCCTGGGGACAGGAGAAAAACTGTTTTTT	CASSLGTGEKLFF
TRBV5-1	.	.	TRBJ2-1	TGCGCCAGCAGCTTTGGTTCGAGCGCGGGCTCCTACAATGAGCAGTTCTTC	CASSFGSSAGSYNEQFF
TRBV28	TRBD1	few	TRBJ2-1	TGTGCCAGCAGTTCCTCGACAGGGGGGAATGAGCAGTTCTTC	CASSSSTGGNEQFF
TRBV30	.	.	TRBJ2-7	TGTGCCTGGAGGCCTAGCCTTCCTTACGAGCAGTACTTC	CAWRPSLPYEQYF
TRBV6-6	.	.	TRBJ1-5	TGTGCCAGCAGTGACGCAGGACGGGGGATTCGGCCCCAGCATTTT	CASSDAGRGIRPQHF
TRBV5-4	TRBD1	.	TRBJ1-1	TGTGCCAGCAGTGAGGGGGCGAACACTGAAGCTTTCTTT	CASSEGANTEAFF
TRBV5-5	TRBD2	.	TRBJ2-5	TGTGCCAGCAGCTTGAGACTAGCGGGAGGGCCGGGGGCAAAGGAGACCCAGTACTTC	CASSLRLAGGPGAKETQYF
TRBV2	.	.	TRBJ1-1	TGTGCCAGCAAGTACAGAGAGAACACTGAAGCTTTCTTT	CASKYRENTEAFF
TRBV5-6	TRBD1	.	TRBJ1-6	TGTGCCAGCAGCTGGGGGACAGGGGAAATTGTTTCACCCCTCCACTTT	CASSWGTGEIVSPLHF
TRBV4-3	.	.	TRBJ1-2	TGCGCCAGCAGCCAAGATGTGGGCAGGGGAGTGAATGGCTACACCTTC	CASSQDVGRGVNGYTF
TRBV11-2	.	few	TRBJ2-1	TGTGCCAGCAGCCAGTTCCGGGACATTAACAATGAGCAGTTCTTC	CASSQFRDINNEQFF
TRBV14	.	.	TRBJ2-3	TGTGCCAGCAGCCTTCAGACAGGACGCACAGATACGCAGTATTTT	CASSLQTGRTDTQYF
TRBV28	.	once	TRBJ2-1	TGTGCCAGCAGTGAACCCCGACCCAGAGGGGGCAATGAGCAGTTCTTC	CASSEPRPRGGNEQFF
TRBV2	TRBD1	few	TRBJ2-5	TGTGCCAGCAGTGAGGGGACAGTGCAAGAGACCCAGTACTTC	CASSEGTVQETQYF
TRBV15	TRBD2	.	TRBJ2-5	TGTGCCACCAGCAGAGAATCCGGGGGGAGCGGTGAGACCCAGTACTTC	CATSRESGGSGETQYF
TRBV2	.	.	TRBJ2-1	TGTGCCAGCAGCGGAGTGGGTGGCAATGAGCAGTTCTTC	CASSGVGGNEQFF
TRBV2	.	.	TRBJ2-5	TGTGCCAGCAGGGTCAGAGAGACCCAGTACTTC	CASRVRETQYF
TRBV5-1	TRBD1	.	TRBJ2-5	TGCGCCAGCAGCGCGGACAGGCCTCCCCAAGAGACCCAGTACTTC	CASSADRPPQETQYF
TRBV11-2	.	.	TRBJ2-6	TGTGCCAGCAGCACGGACACGTTGACTGGGGCCAACGTCCTGACTTTC	CASSTDTLTGANVLTF
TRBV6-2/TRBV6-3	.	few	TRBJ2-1	TGTGCCAGCAGTTCCCAAGAGGGAGAGCACTACAATGAGCAGTTCTTC	CASSSQEGEHYNEQFF
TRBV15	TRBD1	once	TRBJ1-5	TGTGCCACCAGCAGAGATAGGCCCAGGGGGAATCAGCCCCAGCATTTT	CATSRDRPRGNQPQHF
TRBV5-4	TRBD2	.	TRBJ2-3	TGTGCCAGCAGCTTGCGGCGGGAGAGGGCCACAGATACGCAGTATTTT	CASSLRRERATDTQYF
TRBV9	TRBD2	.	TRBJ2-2	TGTGCCAGCAGTGAGACTAGCGACACCGGGGAGCTGTTTTTT	CASSETSDTGELFF
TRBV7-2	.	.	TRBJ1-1	TGTGCCAGCAGCTCTCGCAGGCACACTGAAGCTTTCTTT	CASSSRRHTEAFF
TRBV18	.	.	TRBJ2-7	TGTGCCAGCTCACCGTCGACAGACCTTTCCTACGAGCAGTACTTC	CASSPSTDLSYEQYF
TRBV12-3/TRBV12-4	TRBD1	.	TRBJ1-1	TGTGCCAGCAGCCGGACAGGGGAAGCTTTCTTT	CASSRTGEAFF
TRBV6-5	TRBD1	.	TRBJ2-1	TGTGCCAGCAGTTACTCTCCCTCAGGGGGTGAGCAGTTCTTC	CASSYSPSGGEQFF
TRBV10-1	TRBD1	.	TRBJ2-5	TGCGCCAGCAGTCCATCGACAGGGGGGGAGACCCAGTACTTC	CASSPSTGGETQYF
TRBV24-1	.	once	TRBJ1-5	TGTGCCACCAGCCTTACAGGGAGTCAGCCCCAGCATTTT	CATSLTGSQPQHF
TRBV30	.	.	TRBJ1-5	TGTGCCTGGAGTGTTGAGAGCAATCAGCCCCAGCATTTT	CAWSVESNQPQHF